This T cell receptor beta chain was obtained from a study of response to subunit inactivated influenza vaccine. Notes on the study in general: Each seasonal flu vaccination may recruit only limited new T cells, authors suggested.

V lost 6 bases to trimming and J lost 3 bases; unmatched junction nucleotides: 8. The CDR3 covers 14 residues. Germline V CDR1 and CDR2: MDHEN, SYDVKM. About this clonotype: What it binds is unknown.

A single record per CDR3 protein comes from TCRdb applying MiXCR to the RT-PCR reads. The sample records 290,000 or so distinct CDR3 sequences, around 22% being singletons. Sequenced material: PBMCs from blood, taken approximately 20 months after vaccination. This TCR was sampled from a man aged 50-75 years who received an inactivated influenza vaccine. The rearrangement uses TRBV28 and TRBJ2-7; 7 bases are a match to TRBD1. Here the CDR3 reads CASRPTGAGYEQYF. As DNA, the CDR3 is TGTGCCAGCAGGCCTACAGGGGCCGGCTACGAGCAGTACTTC.